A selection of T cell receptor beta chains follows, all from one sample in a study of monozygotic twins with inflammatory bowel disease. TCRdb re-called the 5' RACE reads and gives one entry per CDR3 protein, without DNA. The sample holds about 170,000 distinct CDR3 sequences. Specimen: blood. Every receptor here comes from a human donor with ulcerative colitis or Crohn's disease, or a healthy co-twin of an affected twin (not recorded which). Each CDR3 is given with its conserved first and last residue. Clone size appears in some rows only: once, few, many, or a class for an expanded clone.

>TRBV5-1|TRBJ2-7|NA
CASSGQGARRASYEQYF
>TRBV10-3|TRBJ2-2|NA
CAISRDRGTGELFF
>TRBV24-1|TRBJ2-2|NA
CATRGWGPGAGELFF
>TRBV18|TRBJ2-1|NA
CASSPPRGGDHSYNEQFF
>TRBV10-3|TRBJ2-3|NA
CAISESKGPSTDTQYF
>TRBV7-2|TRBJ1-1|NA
CASSEAPKGTEAFF
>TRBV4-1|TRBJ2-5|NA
CASSQGSGDGLETQYF
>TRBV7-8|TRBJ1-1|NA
CASSFWGLAEALF
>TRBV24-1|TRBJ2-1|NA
CATSDPGLAGGSYEQFF
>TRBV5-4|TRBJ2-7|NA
CASSLGPGDDEQYF
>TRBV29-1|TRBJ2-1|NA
CSVERTAQAGDEQFF
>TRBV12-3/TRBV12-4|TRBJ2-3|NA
CASSPRSDYTDTQYF
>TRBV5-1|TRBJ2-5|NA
CASSLDLSPETQYF
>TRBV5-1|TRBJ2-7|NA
CASSLASYEQYF
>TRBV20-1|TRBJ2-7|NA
CSARDFRSGLGDEQYF
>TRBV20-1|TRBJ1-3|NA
CSAQTGGSAGNTIYF
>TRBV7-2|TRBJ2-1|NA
CASSPGRQTSYYNEQFF
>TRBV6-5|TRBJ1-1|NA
CAIWRTGGTEAFF
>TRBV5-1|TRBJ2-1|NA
CASSLATGDNEQFF
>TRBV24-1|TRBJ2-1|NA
CATSDSGTSEYNEQFF
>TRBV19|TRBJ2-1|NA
CATMGEWGGEQFF
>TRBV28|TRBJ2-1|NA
CASSIETSGANEQFF
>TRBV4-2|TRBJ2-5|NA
CASSRNPTGTVMGETQYF
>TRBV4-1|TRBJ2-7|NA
CASSQPGQGSYEQYF
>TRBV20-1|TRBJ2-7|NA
CSARHGGLAGDREQYF
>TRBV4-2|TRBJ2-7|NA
CASSQDGNEQYF
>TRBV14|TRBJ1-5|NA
CASSPWGEGQPQHF
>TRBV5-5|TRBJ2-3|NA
CASSLARADTQYF
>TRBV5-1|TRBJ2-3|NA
CASGIAGGTDTQYF
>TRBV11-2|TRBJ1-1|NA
CASSLDRRLLIEITEAFF
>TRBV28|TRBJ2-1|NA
CASSFLAGGPQEQFF
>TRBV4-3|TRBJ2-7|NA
CASSRRVGAYEQYF
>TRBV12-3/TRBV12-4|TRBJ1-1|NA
CASSPGQGEAFF
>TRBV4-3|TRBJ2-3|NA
CASSQDRGESTDTQYF
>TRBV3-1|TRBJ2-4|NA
CASSPQLAGAKNIQYF
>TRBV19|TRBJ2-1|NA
CASSPDSDNEQFF
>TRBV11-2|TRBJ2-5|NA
CASSSKRPNLAGGRKTQYF
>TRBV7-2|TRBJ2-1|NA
CASSSPGLAFSSEQFF
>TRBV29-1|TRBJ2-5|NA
CSVGAGLERETQYF
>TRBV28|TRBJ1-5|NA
CASSRRDRDNQPQHF
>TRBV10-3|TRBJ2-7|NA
CAIRSGTSGNEQYF
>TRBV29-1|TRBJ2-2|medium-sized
CSVDGSGADTGELFF
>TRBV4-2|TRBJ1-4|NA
CASSQEDRGGGKLFF
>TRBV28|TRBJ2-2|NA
CASSLWRLAVTTGELFF